This paragraph covers one T cell receptor beta chain sequence. Its antigen is unknown. Trimming cost V 3 bases and J 2 bases, with 11 bases left between them. Germline values: CDR1 GTSNPN, CDR2 SVGIG (reference sequence). This CDR3 comprises 15 residues. This entry comes from a study of CD8+ T cells in alopecia areata. RNA was isolated and reverse transcribed to cDNA, the sequencing template. Sequenced by immunoSEQ multiplex PCR; TCRdb stores in-frame clones only, minus some. The table includes some 220,000 clones, more than 45% detected once. Study observations and caveats: Resident alphabeta T cells of normal skin are also sequenced in scalp samples.

Treatment given: oral pan-JAK inhibitor, 5-10 mg twice daily. The investigators collected lesional scalp punch biopsies and peripheral blood from alopecia areata patients. Here the sequenced sample was CD4+ T cells sorted from blood, taken at week 4, from a patient treated with tofacitinib. J is TRBJ2-6 and V is TRBV30; either TRBD1 or TRBD2 may supply D (6 bases each). This TCR came from a human donor with alopecia areata. Here the CDR3 DNA reads TGTGCCTGGAGAGGGGGGTATACTGGGGCCAACGTCCTGACTTTC. It is translated as CAWRGGYTGANVLTF.